This T cell receptor (beta chain) was sequenced for a study of T cell repertoires in cytomegalovirus infection. As for the study in general: Both a matching HLA type and CMV infection were indicated by public TCR beta signatures.

MiXCR was run by TCRdb on the reads, yielding one entry per CDR3 protein. The data show fewer than 900,000 distinct CDR3 sequences, almost 30% seen once. Study-level findings and limits: The ex vivo response was dominated by HLA-C-restricted CMV-specific TCR beta clonotypes.

Germline V gives CDR1 MNHNS, CDR2 SASEGT. This CDR3 region has 15 residues. The germline V and J ends were trimmed by 4 bases and 0 bases, with 10 bases remaining between them. In its sample, this clonotype was seen a few times. Its cognate antigen is unknown. This material consisted of cultured CD8+ T cells from PBMCs, taken from culture after CMV antigen stimulation. The clonotype was recovered from a human donor in good health (CMV status not recorded). Some clones in this sample may be carry-over from other donors' samples. This chain connects TRBV6-1 to TRBJ1-5; D call uncertain. Here the CDR3 DNA reads TGTGCCAGCAGTGGGGTGGCTTATAGCAATCAGCCCCAGCATTTT. Amino acids: CASSGVAYSNQPQHF.